This T cell receptor beta chain derives from a study of T cell repertoires in cytomegalovirus infection. Study-wide background: Matching HLA type and CMV infection were both indicated by public TCR beta signatures.

General study points: Carriage of CMV together with the relevant HLA was identifiable through cumulative public TCR beta family frequency.

The V gene's germline CDR1 is MDHEN and CDR2 SYDVKM. V lost 4 bases, J lost 5 bases, and 17 bases lay in between. The CDR3 extends over 15 amino acids. This clonotype was recorded a few times. The target antigen is unknown. Each CDR3 protein is one row after TCRdb ran MiXCR on the reads. In the table there are 200,000 to 250,000 distinct CDR3 sequences, about 38% of which are singletons. This sample comprised CD8+ T cells from cultured PBMCs, obtained from culture after CMV antigen stimulation. This TCR was recovered from a human donor in good health (CMV status not recorded). Some clones in this sample may be carry-over from other donors' samples. The rearrangement joins TRBV28 to TRBJ2-5, with D tentatively TRBD1 or TRBD2 (5 bases each). The CDR3 DNA is TGTGCCAGCAGTTCCCTGGTGGGGGTCGGTGAGACCCAGTACTTC. Amino acids: CASSSLVGVGETQYF.